The rows below give T cell receptor beta chains drawn from one sample of a study of blood T cell repertoires in COVID-19. Profiled with immunoSEQ multiplex PCR; TCRdb holds only in-frame clones, not every one. The table has 450,000 to 500,000 clones, approximately 85% seen once. Sequenced: peripheral blood. These TCRs come from a human donor in a cohort sampled during active COVID-19. CDR3s include the opening cysteine and the closing phenylalanine or tryptophan. A D gene is named only where the DNA matches it firmly. Not all rows give a size; the values are once, few, many and, for expanded clones, a class.

j_gene: TRBJ2-3; abundance: .; d_gene: TRBD2; v_gene: TRBV5-6; CDR3aa: CASSLFAGGTDTQYF; CDR3nt: TGTGCCAGCAGCTTGTTTGCGGGAGGTACGGATACGCAGTATTTT
j_gene: TRBJ1-2; abundance: .; d_gene: .; v_gene: TRBV3-1/TRBV3-2; CDR3aa: CASSPYGGANYGYTF; CDR3nt: TGTGCCAGCAGCCCGTACGGAGGGGCAAACTATGGCTACACCTTC
j_gene: TRBJ1-2; abundance: few; d_gene: TRBD1; v_gene: TRBV19; CDR3aa: CASRDWTGQNYGYTF; CDR3nt: TGTGCCAGTAGGGACTGGACAGGGCAGAACTATGGCTACACCTTC
j_gene: TRBJ2-1; abundance: few; d_gene: TRBD2; v_gene: TRBV6-4; CDR3aa: CASRPSGNVNEQFF; CDR3nt: TGTGCCAGCAGGCCTAGCGGGAATGTCAATGAGCAGTTCTTC
j_gene: TRBJ1-2; abundance: .; d_gene: .; v_gene: TRBV29-1; CDR3aa: CSVEDGNSNYGYTF; CDR3nt: TGCAGCGTTGAGGACGGGAACAGCAACTATGGCTACACCTTC
j_gene: TRBJ1-2; abundance: .; d_gene: .; v_gene: TRBV5-1; CDR3aa: CASSLAGDSAYGYTF; CDR3nt: TGCGCCAGCAGCTTGGCGGGGGATAGTGCCTATGGCTACACCTTC
j_gene: TRBJ2-2; abundance: .; d_gene: TRBD2; v_gene: TRBV29-1; CDR3aa: CSVLGLAGEPGELFF; CDR3nt: TGCAGCGTTCTCGGACTAGCGGGAGAACCCGGGGAGCTGTTTTTT
j_gene: TRBJ2-7; abundance: .; d_gene: TRBD1; v_gene: TRBV10-1; CDR3aa: CASSESGGQGAPYEQYF; CDR3nt: TGCGCCAGCAGTGAGTCGGGGGGACAGGGGGCTCCCTACGAGCAGTACTTC
j_gene: TRBJ2-7; abundance: .; d_gene: .; v_gene: TRBV6-5; CDR3aa: CASTGTSRSYEQYF; CDR3nt: TGTGCCAGCACCGGGACTTCCCGCTCCTACGAGCAGTACTTC
j_gene: TRBJ1-1; abundance: .; d_gene: TRBD1; v_gene: TRBV14; CDR3aa: CASSQDSGGALWTEAFF; CDR3nt: TGTGCCAGCAGCCAAGATTCAGGGGGCGCGTTGTGGACTGAAGCTTTCTTT
j_gene: TRBJ2-3; abundance: .; d_gene: .; v_gene: TRBV2; CDR3aa: CASRGIPNTQYF; CDR3nt: TGTGCCAGCAGGGGCATTCCTAATACGCAGTATTTT
j_gene: TRBJ2-3; abundance: .; d_gene: .; v_gene: TRBV9; CDR3aa: CASSPRTTSTDTQYF; CDR3nt: TGTGCCAGCAGCCCCCGTACCACAAGCACAGATACGCAGTATTTT
j_gene: TRBJ2-1; abundance: .; d_gene: TRBD1; v_gene: TRBV7-2; CDR3aa: CASSPKTGIPYNEQFF; CDR3nt: TGTGCCAGCAGCCCCAAGACAGGGATCCCTTACAATGAGCAGTTCTTC
j_gene: TRBJ1-5; abundance: .; d_gene: .; v_gene: TRBV2; CDR3aa: CASNWQSNQPQHF; CDR3nt: TGTGCCAGCAATTGGCAGAGCAATCAGCCCCAGCATTTT
j_gene: TRBJ2-1; abundance: .; d_gene: TRBD2; v_gene: TRBV7-9; CDR3aa: CASASGTSGRVNEQFF; CDR3nt: TGTGCCAGCGCCTCGGGCACTAGCGGGAGAGTGAATGAGCAGTTCTTC
j_gene: TRBJ1-3; abundance: few; d_gene: TRBD1; v_gene: TRBV30; CDR3aa: CAWVAGQGTGNTIYF; CDR3nt: TGTGCCTGGGTTGCGGGACAGGGAACTGGAAACACCATATATTTT
j_gene: TRBJ1-5; abundance: .; d_gene: .; v_gene: TRBV4-1; CDR3aa: CASSHGDTNQPQHF; CDR3nt: TGCGCCAGCAGCCATGGGGACACTAATCAGCCCCAGCATTTT
j_gene: TRBJ1-1; abundance: .; d_gene: TRBD1; v_gene: TRBV5-1; CDR3aa: CASSSGQASQTEAFF; CDR3nt: TGCGCCAGCAGCTCGGGACAGGCTTCACAAACTGAAGCTTTCTTT
j_gene: TRBJ2-6; abundance: .; d_gene: .; v_gene: TRBV28; CDR3aa: CASRGGANVLTF; CDR3nt: TGTGCCAGCAGGGGAGGAGCCAACGTCCTGACTTTC
j_gene: TRBJ2-7; abundance: .; d_gene: .; v_gene: TRBV7-8; CDR3aa: CASSFNRVSEQYF; CDR3nt: TGTGCCAGCAGCTTCAACAGGGTTAGCGAGCAGTACTTC
j_gene: TRBJ2-5; abundance: .; d_gene: TRBD2; v_gene: TRBV9; CDR3aa: CASSVGQAGKVEPQYF; CDR3nt: TGTGCCAGCAGCGTAGGTCAAGCGGGAAAAGTGGAGCCCCAGTACTTC
j_gene: TRBJ2-6; abundance: .; d_gene: TRBD2; v_gene: TRBV28; CDR3aa: CASSLMGGVSLSGANVLTF; CDR3nt: TGTGCCAGCAGTTTAATGGGAGGGGTATCTCTCTCTGGGGCCAACGTCCTGACTTTC
j_gene: TRBJ1-2; abundance: many; d_gene: .; v_gene: TRBV2; CDR3aa: CASTQVGGAYGYTF; CDR3nt: TGTGCCAGCACTCAAGTGGGGGGGGCTTATGGCTACACCTTC
j_gene: TRBJ1-1; abundance: .; d_gene: .; v_gene: TRBV6-5; CDR3aa: CASSPSGGYTEAFF; CDR3nt: TGTGCCAGCAGTCCCTCGGGAGGTTACACTGAAGCTTTCTTT
j_gene: TRBJ2-3; abundance: few; d_gene: .; v_gene: TRBV21-1; CDR3aa: CASSKVHSRLRDTQYF; CDR3nt: TGTGCCAGCAGCAAAGTCCACAGCCGTTTGAGAGATACGCAGTATTTT
j_gene: TRBJ1-2; abundance: .; d_gene: .; v_gene: TRBV19; CDR3aa: CASSISSGDYGYTF; CDR3nt: TGTGCCAGTAGTATAAGTTCAGGGGACTATGGCTACACCTTC
j_gene: TRBJ2-3; abundance: once; d_gene: TRBD2; v_gene: TRBV4-2; CDR3aa: CASSIAGEADTQYF; CDR3nt: TGTGCCAGCAGTATAGCGGGAGAGGCAGATACGCAGTATTTT
j_gene: TRBJ2-3; abundance: .; d_gene: .; v_gene: TRBV21-1; CDR3aa: CASSKGGRGVWGTDTQYF; CDR3nt: TGTGCCAGCAGCAAAGGCGGCAGAGGAGTGTGGGGCACAGATACGCAGTATTTT
j_gene: TRBJ2-1; abundance: .; d_gene: .; v_gene: TRBV20-1; CDR3aa: CSASGGLDYNEQFF; CDR3nt: TGCAGTGCAAGTGGGGGCCTAGACTACAATGAGCAGTTCTTC
j_gene: TRBJ1-1; abundance: few; d_gene: .; v_gene: TRBV29-1; CDR3aa: CSVVRGLNTEAFF; CDR3nt: TGCAGCGTTGTGCGGGGTCTGAACACTGAAGCTTTCTTT
j_gene: TRBJ2-4; abundance: .; d_gene: .; v_gene: TRBV19; CDR3aa: CASSIEGGLAKNIQYF; CDR3nt: TGTGCCAGTAGTATAGAGGGGGGTCTAGCCAAAAACATTCAGTACTTC
j_gene: TRBJ1-2; abundance: .; d_gene: .; v_gene: TRBV6-5; CDR3aa: CASSRGGGGNGYTF; CDR3nt: TGTGCCAGCAGTCGGGGGGGCGGCGGGAATGGCTACACCTTC
j_gene: TRBJ2-2; abundance: .; d_gene: .; v_gene: TRBV4-3; CDR3aa: CASSQPGQNTGELFF; CDR3nt: TGCGCCAGCAGCCAACCCGGACAGAACACCGGGGAGCTGTTTTTT
j_gene: TRBJ1-2; abundance: .; d_gene: TRBD1; v_gene: TRBV5-1; CDR3aa: CATGTGAFGRDGYTF; CDR3nt: TGCGCCACCGGGACAGGGGCTTTTGGGCGGGATGGCTACACCTTC
j_gene: TRBJ2-1; abundance: .; d_gene: TRBD2; v_gene: TRBV5-1; CDR3aa: CASSWGTSGRVGGNEQFF; CDR3nt: TGCGCCAGCAGCTGGGGGACTAGCGGGAGAGTCGGTGGCAATGAGCAGTTCTTC
j_gene: TRBJ2-3; abundance: .; d_gene: TRBD2; v_gene: TRBV7-9; CDR3aa: CASSLAQAGGDTQYF; CDR3nt: TGTGCCAGCAGCTTAGCGCAGGCGGGAGGAGATACGCAGTATTTT
j_gene: TRBJ2-2; abundance: .; d_gene: TRBD1; v_gene: TRBV6-6; CDR3aa: CASGDRVNGELFF; CDR3nt: TGTGCCAGCGGGGACAGGGTGAACGGGGAGCTGTTTTTT
j_gene: TRBJ2-5; abundance: .; d_gene: TRBD2; v_gene: TRBV27; CDR3aa: CASSLSVLAGETQYF; CDR3nt: TGTGCCAGCAGTTTATCTGTACTAGCGGGAGAGACCCAGTACTTC
j_gene: TRBJ2-1; abundance: .; d_gene: TRBD1; v_gene: TRBV6-2/TRBV6-3; CDR3aa: CASSFPGQGAHEQFF; CDR3nt: TGTGCCAGCAGTTTTCCGGGACAGGGGGCGCATGAGCAGTTCTTC
j_gene: TRBJ2-7; abundance: .; d_gene: .; v_gene: TRBV6-2/TRBV6-3; CDR3aa: CASSWTLSSYEQYF; CDR3nt: TGTGCCAGCAGCTGGACATTGAGCTCCTACGAGCAGTACTTC
j_gene: TRBJ2-7; abundance: .; d_gene: .; v_gene: TRBV7-2; CDR3aa: CASSLGESYEQYF; CDR3nt: TGTGCCAGCAGCCTAGGGGAGTCCTACGAGCAGTACTTC
j_gene: TRBJ1-5; abundance: .; d_gene: .; v_gene: TRBV6-5; CDR3aa: CASNPTRVDQPQHF; CDR3nt: TGTGCCAGCAACCCTACGAGGGTAGATCAGCCCCAGCATTTT
j_gene: TRBJ1-1; abundance: .; d_gene: TRBD1; v_gene: TRBV6-4; CDR3aa: CASKMTGTGDTEAFF; CDR3nt: TGTGCCAGCAAAATGACCGGGACAGGGGACACTGAAGCTTTCTTT
j_gene: TRBJ2-5; abundance: .; d_gene: .; v_gene: TRBV29-1; CDR3aa: CSVAAARQETQYF; CDR3nt: TGCAGCGTTGCGGCAGCGCGACAAGAGACCCAGTACTTC
j_gene: TRBJ1-2; abundance: once; d_gene: .; v_gene: TRBV30; CDR3aa: CAWSGGSYGYTF; CDR3nt: TGTGCCTGGAGTGGGGGCAGCTATGGCTACACCTTC
j_gene: TRBJ1-1; abundance: .; d_gene: .; v_gene: TRBV7-3; CDR3aa: CASSSTDFYGAFF; CDR3nt: TGTGCCAGCAGCTCGACGGACTTTTACGGAGCTTTCTTT
j_gene: TRBJ2-1; abundance: .; d_gene: .; v_gene: TRBV4-2; CDR3aa: CASSQGDGGYNEQFF; CDR3nt: TGTGCCAGCAGCCAAGGGGACGGGGGCTACAATGAGCAGTTCTTC
j_gene: TRBJ1-1; abundance: once; d_gene: TRBD1; v_gene: TRBV19; CDR3aa: CASSNPGQGVLNTEAFF; CDR3nt: TGTGCCAGTAGTAACCCCGGACAGGGGGTTCTGAACACTGAAGCTTTCTTT
j_gene: TRBJ2-4; abundance: few; d_gene: TRBD2; v_gene: TRBV4-1; CDR3aa: CASSQGTSGSGETKNIQYF; CDR3nt: TGCGCCAGCAGCCAAGGGACTAGCGGGAGCGGAGAGACCAAAAACATTCAGTACTTC
j_gene: TRBJ1-1; abundance: few; d_gene: .; v_gene: TRBV18; CDR3aa: CASSPEQGKAEAFF; CDR3nt: TGTGCCAGCTCACCAGAACAGGGCAAAGCTGAAGCTTTCTTT
j_gene: TRBJ1-4; abundance: .; d_gene: .; v_gene: TRBV5-6; CDR3aa: CASSLGQGISRTNEKLFF; CDR3nt: TGTGCCAGCAGCTTGGGCCAGGGAATATCGAGAACTAATGAAAAACTGTTTTTT
j_gene: TRBJ2-1; abundance: .; d_gene: TRBD2; v_gene: TRBV6-2/TRBV6-3; CDR3aa: CASSDRLAGSYNEQFF; CDR3nt: TGTGCCAGCAGTGATCGACTAGCGGGGTCCTACAATGAGCAGTTCTTC
j_gene: TRBJ2-2; abundance: .; d_gene: TRBD1; v_gene: TRBV6-5; CDR3aa: CASTQGVNTGELFF; CDR3nt: TGTGCCAGCACGCAGGGGGTTAATACCGGGGAGCTGTTTTTT
j_gene: TRBJ2-1; abundance: .; d_gene: TRBD2; v_gene: TRBV9; CDR3aa: CASSYSGGAREQFF; CDR3nt: TGTGCCAGCAGCTACTCCGGGGGGGCACGTGAGCAGTTCTTC
j_gene: TRBJ2-2; abundance: once; d_gene: TRBD1; v_gene: TRBV3-1/TRBV3-2; CDR3aa: CASSPRDRGANTGELFF; CDR3nt: TGTGCCAGCAGCCCCCGGGACAGGGGAGCTAACACCGGGGAGCTGTTTTTT
j_gene: TRBJ2-1; abundance: .; d_gene: TRBD2; v_gene: TRBV27; CDR3aa: CASSLTGTSGIGFF; CDR3nt: TGTGCCAGCAGTTTAACCGGGACTAGCGGGATTGGATTCTTC
j_gene: TRBJ1-1; abundance: once; d_gene: .; v_gene: TRBV5-1; CDR3aa: CASSFHGNTEAFF; CDR3nt: TGCGCCAGCAGCTTTCACGGGAACACTGAAGCTTTCTTT
j_gene: TRBJ2-3; abundance: .; d_gene: .; v_gene: TRBV10-3; CDR3aa: CATQQGWDTDTQYF; CDR3nt: TGTGCCACCCAACAGGGTTGGGACACAGATACGCAGTATTTT
j_gene: TRBJ2-1; abundance: .; d_gene: TRBD2; v_gene: TRBV25-1; CDR3aa: CASSEYLGTSGGNEQFF; CDR3nt: TGTGCCAGCAGTGAATATCTCGGGACTAGCGGGGGGAATGAGCAGTTCTTC
j_gene: TRBJ2-7; abundance: few; d_gene: .; v_gene: TRBV2; CDR3aa: CASRTDRGSYEQYF; CDR3nt: TGTGCCAGCAGAACAGATCGTGGCTCCTACGAGCAGTACTTC